The 23 T cell receptor beta chains below come from one sample, sequenced in a study of OX40 agonist ivuxolimab in advanced cancers. Assay used: immunoSEQ multiplex PCR; TCRdb lists only in-frame clones, some missing. The table records about 87,000 clones, 85% to 90% of them present only once. This material consisted of CD4+ or CD8+ T cells sorted from blood, taken in a trial of the OX40 agonist ivuxolimab. The receptors here all came from an adult with an advanced solid tumor such as melanoma, head and neck, liver or kidney cancer.

The chain combines TRBV7-9 with TRBJ2-3; no firm D call. The CDR3 runs 15 residues. The V gene's germline CDR1 is SEHNR and CDR2 FQNEAQ (reference sequence). With 5 bases removed from V and 2 bases from J, the gap between germline ends came to 14 bases. CDR3 protein: CASSQLGRNTDTQYF. The CDR3 DNA is TGTGCCAGCAGCCAGCTAGGTCGGAACACAGATACGCAGTATTTT.

The chain couples TRBV5-3 to TRBJ2-5; TRBD1 matches 8 bases. TRBV5-3 carries the ORF label, with uncertain function. Trimming at V came to 4 bases and at J to 0 bases, leaving 8 bases not matched to a gene. CDR3 length equals 16 residues. The CDR3 region has the DNA TGTGCCAGAAGCGGTAGAAGGACAGGGTACCAAGAGACCCAGTACTTC. Translating gives CARSGRRTGYQETQYF.

This rearrangement joins TRBV6-6 to TRBJ1-1; D might be TRBD1 (6 bases). The CDR3 is 13 residues long. Germline CDR1 is MNHNY and CDR2 is SVGAGI (reference sequence). The V end lost 10 bases, the J end lost 2 bases, and 14 bases lay between the germline ends. CDR3 residues: CATAWGLNTEAFF. CDR3 DNA sequence: TGTGCCACCGCCTGGGGGCTCAACACTGAAGCTTTCTTT.

V usage is TRBV7-3 and J usage is TRBJ2-7, with D possibly being TRBD1 (6 bases). Trimming removed 1 base from V and 4 bases from J, with 14 bases in between. The CDR3 contains 15 residues. Germline CDR1 is SGHTA and CDR2 is FQGTGA. The CDR3 region is CASSLKRGNRYEQYF. The CDR3 DNA reads as TGTGCCAGCAGCTTAAAAAGGGGGAACCGGTACGAGCAGTACTTC. Combining the CDR3 with reference TRBV7-3 and TRBJ2-7 gives the whole variable domain GAGVSQTPSNKVTEKGKYVELRCDPISGHTALYWYRQSLGQGPEFLIYFQGTGAADDSGLPNDRFFAVRPEGSVSTLKIQRTERGDSAVYLCASSLKRGNRYEQYFGPGTRLTVT.

The rearrangement links TRBV9 to TRBJ2-3, with D maybe TRBD2 (5 bases). Germline lookup yields CDR1 SGDLS and CDR2 YYNGEE. The CDR3 has 15 residues. Trimming pared 0 bases from V and 5 bases from J, leaving 13 bases between. The CDR3 protein is CASSVGSSVGDTQYF. The CDR3 DNA sequence: TGTGCCAGCAGCGTAGGGAGTAGCGTGGGAGATACGCAGTATTTT.

The genes are TRBV11-2 and TRBJ2-7, with D maybe TRBD2 (5 bases). Germline V gives CDR1 SGHAT, CDR2 FQNNGV. The CDR3 runs to 13 residues. The V end lost 5 bases, the J end lost 9 bases, and 17 bases lay between the germline ends. The DNA for the CDR3 is TGTGCCAGCAGCCCCCCCGGACGGACTCCGCAGTACTTC. Its protein product is CASSPPGRTPQYF.

The chain carries TRBV7-8 and TRBJ1-1; a weak D match, TRBD1 (6 bases). Germline V gene lookup returns CDR1 SGHVS and CDR2 FQNEAQ. The CDR3 has 15 residues. Trimming stripped 4 bases from V and 3 bases from J, with 15 bases between. CDR3 residues: CASSSSGATYTEAFF. The CDR3 DNA reads as TGTGCCAGCAGCTCTTCAGGGGCCACTTACACTGAAGCTTTCTTT.

V and J are TRBV6-5 and TRBJ2-2, with no clear D. V was pared by 4 bases and J by 3 bases, with 9 bases between. The CDR3 consists of 14 residues. The germline gives CDR1 MNHEY, CDR2 SVGAGI. CDR3 in amino acids: CASSFSEHTGELFF. CDR3 nucleotide sequence: TGTGCCAGCAGTTTTAGTGAGCACACCGGGGAGCTGTTTTTT.

V and J are TRBV10-1 and TRBJ2-2, with 14 bases lining up with TRBD2. This CDR3 is built from 17 residues. The trim removed 0 bases at V and 6 bases at J, leaving 3 bases unmatched. Per germline, CDR1 WNHNN and CDR2 SYGVQD (reference sequence). DNA of the CDR3: TGCGCCAGCAGTGAGTCCCCGACTAGCGGGAGGGCCGGGGAGCTGTTTTTT. Its translation: CASSESPTSGRAGELFF.

Worth noting for this clone: One end of the junction varies from germline; a read error may be responsible. The chain combines TRBV6-4 with TRBJ1-6; D is unresolved. This CDR3 has 9 residues. Germline assignment: CDR1 MRHNA and CDR2 SNTAGT. The CDR3 DNA is TGTGCCAGCAGCCGGCCCCGCCACTTT. It is translated as CASSRPRHF.

CDR3 loop: CASSGELAALTDTQYF. CDR3 nucleotide sequence: TGCGCCAGCAGCGGGGAATTAGCGGCCCTCACAGATACGCAGTATTTT. This chain connects TRBV5-1 to TRBJ2-3, with D maybe TRBD2 (6 bases). The CDR3 contains 16 residues. The germline V gene encodes CDR1 SGHRS and CDR2 YFSETQ. The V gene lost 4 bases and the J gene lost 2 bases, with 17 bases spanning the gap. Full variable domain (remainder filled in from reference TRBV5-1 and TRBJ2-3): KAGVTQTPRYLIKTRGQQVTLSCSPISGHRSVSWYQQTPGQGLQFLFEYFSETQRNKGNFPGRFSGRQFSNSRSEMNVSTLELGDSALYLCASSGELAALTDTQYFGPGTRLTVL.

This rearrangement joins TRBV4-3 to TRBJ2-5; a possible D gene is TRBD2 (7 bases). Per the germline V gene, CDR1 is LGHNA and CDR2 is YSLEER. Trimming removed 4 bases at V and 9 bases at J, with 24 bases between. The CDR3 is made up of 16 amino acids. CDR3 coding DNA: TGCGCCAGCAGCCCCCAGGTCCCCGGACAGAGCGGGGCCCAGTACTTC. It specifies CASSPQVPGQSGAQYF.

The genes are TRBV30 and TRBJ2-3; D gene unclear. V lost 0 bases, J lost 3 bases, and 13 bases lay in between. This CDR3 is built from 15 residues. CDR1 is GTSNPN, CDR2 SVGIG, per germline (reference sequence). The CDR3 coding sequence is TGTGCCTGGAGTGTCGCCAGGTCTAGAACAGATACGCAGTATTTT. It translates to CAWSVARSRTDTQYF. Full variable domain (remainder filled in from reference TRBV30 and TRBJ2-3): SQTIHQWPATLVQPVGSPLSLECTVEGTSNPNLYWYRQAAGRGLQLLFYSVGIGQISSEVPQNLSASRPQDRQFILSSKKLLLSDSGFYLCAWSVARSRTDTQYFGPGTRLTVL.

This clone was seen only a few times. One end of the junction is discordant with germline, which a read error may explain. The J gene is TRBJ1-1, the V gene TRBV19; D possibly corresponds to TRBD1 (6 bases). CDR3 length equals 12 residues. Germline CDR1 and CDR2: LNHDA and SQIVND (reference sequence). The CDR3 here is CASSTTGLPLTF. The CDR3 bases are TGTGCCAGTAGTACCACAGGGCTCCCACTTACGTTT.

This clone has only one observation. Here the CDR3 DNA reads TGTGCCACCAGCAGGGACGCGGATACGCAGTATTTT. Residues: CATSRDADTQYF. The chain couples TRBV15 to TRBJ2-3, with unresolved D. Trimming took 3 bases from V and 6 from J, leaving 7 bases between them. The length of the CDR3 is 12 residues. Germline CDR1 reads LNHNV; CDR2 reads YYDKDF (reference sequence).

In its sample, this clone was seen once. The V and J genes are TRBV7-2 and TRBJ2-7; D may be TRBD1 (6 bases). The V end was cut by 1 base, the J end by 1 base, with 11 bases between. Looked up from germline, CDR1 is SGHTA and CDR2 is FQGNSA. This CDR3 region has 15 residues. CDR3 in amino acids: CASSLGWDTSYEQYF. CDR3 sequence (DNA): TGTGCCAGCAGCTTAGGGTGGGACACATCCTACGAGCAGTACTTC.

The chain uses TRBV7-6 and TRBJ2-2; D possibly corresponds to TRBD1 (6 bases). V was shortened by 1 base and J by 1 base, with 13 bases between the two germline ends. The germline V gene encodes CDR1 SGHVS and CDR2 FNYEAQ. The CDR3 has 17 amino acids. CDR3: CASSLGTGNGNTGELFF. The CDR3 nucleotides are TGTGCCAGCAGCTTAGGAACAGGGAATGGGAACACCGGGGAGCTGTTTTTT.

The chain uses TRBV7-2 and TRBJ1-2; 7 bases agree with TRBD1. Looked up from germline, CDR1 is SGHTA and CDR2 is FQGNSA. CDR3 size: 14 residues. The V and J ends lost 1 base and 3 bases, in that order; junction bases with no gene match: 2. CDR3 bases: TGTGCCAGCAGCTTAGGGGGGACAGACTATGGCTACACCTTC. Protein sequence: CASSLGGTDYGYTF.

This chain links TRBV7-3 with TRBJ2-1, with 10 bases lining up with TRBD2. This CDR3 is built from 17 residues. Trimming at V came to 3 bases and at J to 2 bases, leaving 7 bases not matched to a gene. Germline V CDR1 and CDR2: SGHTA, FQGTGA. CDR3 coding DNA: TGTGCCAGCAGCTTTTTAGCGGGGGGCTCCACCTACAATGAGCAGTTCTTC. Its protein product is CASSFLAGGSTYNEQFF.

The chain joins TRBV5-1 to TRBJ1-2; a possible D gene is TRBD1 (6 bases). Trimming took off 1 base at V and 0 bases at J, with 10 bases between the two ends. This CDR3 has 15 residues. The germline V gene encodes CDR1 SGHRS and CDR2 YFSETQ. The CDR3 bases are TGCGCCAGCAGCTTGAGTAACAGGGCTAACTATGGCTACACCTTC. This encodes CASSLSNRANYGYTF.

The gene calls are TRBV29-1 and TRBJ1-2; unclear D gene. V lost 6 bases to trimming and J lost 4 bases, with 12 bases between them. Germline V CDR1 and CDR2: SQVTM, ANQGSEA. This CDR3 spans 12 amino acids. The CDR3 DNA is TGCAGCGTGTACGGGGTCGTCTATGGCTACACCTTC. This gives the protein CSVYGVVYGYTF.

For this clone: The final CDR3 position lacks the conserved phenylalanine or tryptophan, pointing to a likely read error. V usage is TRBV19 and J usage is TRBJ1-2; the D is unclear. Trimming removed 3 bases at V and 7 bases at J, with 9 bases between. The CDR3 contains 12 residues. Germline V gene data show CDR1 as LNHDA and CDR2 as SQIVND (reference sequence). In DNA form, the CDR3 reads TGTGCCAGTAGTATGGTACGAGTTGGCTACACCCTC. Protein sequence: CASSMVRVGYTL.

V and J are TRBV9 and TRBJ2-2; TRBD2 aligns across 8 bases. The CDR3 has 16 amino acids. J was trimmed by 0 bases and V by 3 bases; bases with no gene match: 4. The germline V gene encodes CDR1 SGDLS and CDR2 YYNGEE. The CDR3 sequence is CASSGKGLANTGELFF. The CDR3 DNA is TGTGCCAGCAGCGGAAAGGGACTAGCGAACACCGGGGAGCTGTTTTTT.